The TCR beta chain described here comes from a study of OX40 agonist ivuxolimab in advanced cancers. Across the whole study: The dose-escalation cohort had hepatocellular carcinoma, melanoma, renal cell or head and neck cancer.

Remarks on this clone: Its antigen is not known.

The CDR3 has 18 amino acids. CDR1 and CDR2 from the germline V gene are LGHNA and YSLEER. Unmatched junction bases numbered 15, after V lost 2 bases and J lost 7 bases. Study-wide points: It was not determined which antigens were specifically recognized by the peripheral T cells that had undergone clonal expansion.

Clones were read by immunoSEQ multiplex PCR, and TCRdb kept only the in-frame ones, dropping some. The repertoire holds 57,000 or so clones, roughly 84% seen once, with about 0.65% in the top ten. This rearrangement joins TRBV4-3 to TRBJ2-1, with 9 bases lining up with TRBD2. The sequenced sample was CD4+ or CD8+ T cells sorted from blood, obtained in a trial of the OX40 agonist ivuxolimab. This TCR was recovered from an adult with an advanced solid tumor such as melanoma, head and neck, liver or kidney cancer. The CDR3 spells CASSQKDWRGGAGNEQFF. In DNA, the CDR3 is TGCGCCAGCAGCCAAAAGGACTGGCGGGGGGGCGCTGGGAATGAGCAGTTCTTC.